Here is one T cell receptor beta chain with its context. The clone's antigen remains unknown. Base qualities were left out, and no much larger clone turns up one base away. This sample was taken from a study of CD4 and CD8 cells across lung adenocarcinoma regions listed by TCRdb under 2018. Concerning the study at large: Intratumor heterogeneity of the T cell receptor repertoire was examined by comparing tumor centers with tumor margins.

The CDR3 measures 17 amino acids from cysteine to phenylalanine. Only the CDR3 DNA is retained, 51 bases long and in frame from the first base. Cut back by 1 base and 7 bases, the V and J ends lie 21 bases apart. Based on the germline V gene, the CDR1 and CDR2 sequences are SGHVS and FNYEAQ. The method behind the library was PCR. These reads were obtained on a HiSeq X Ten. TCRdb reran the public reads through fastp at Q25 and MiXCR, keeping productive beta chains. Rows matching on CDR3 protein sequence are summarized as one entry with the most common DNA and genes. This sample holds 12,000 or so distinct CDR3 sequences; 53% were observed only once. About 33% of the sample is held by the ten biggest clonotypes. Patients with localized lung adenocarcinoma, a subtype of non-small cell lung cancer, were used as donors. The samples were taken from the centers of localized lung adenocarcinomas. For TCR repertoire analysis, CD8+ T cells taken from tumor tissue were profiled apart from CD4+ T cells.

The material sequenced was CD8+ T cells from the center of a lung tumor. Explained via the paper, the cell subset or site label denotes: tumor center region. This TCR was recovered from a female donor with lung adenocarcinoma. The CD4 and CD8 labels of this study may be unreliable. Recombination connected TRBV7-6 to TRBJ2-3, with no reliable assignment of the D segment. The CDR3 loop reads CASSLVLGQAAQHTQYF. The DNA sequence is given as TGTGCCAGCAGCTTAGTCTTAGGGCAGGCTGCACAGCATACGCAGTATTTT.